What follows is one T cell receptor (beta chain) and its context. These data come from a study of cytomegalovirus exposure and HLA in healthy donors. A multiplex PCR was run with 60 Vbeta primers and 13 Jbeta primers. Here immunoSEQ multiplex PCR was the method, and the copy in TCRdb shows in-frame clones only, minus some. The table includes 85,000 to 90,000 clones, just under 90% detected once. V dropped 10 bases and J dropped 7; count of bases not matched to a gene: 8. CDR3 length: 14 residues. CDR1 is LNHDA and CDR2 is SQIVND in the germline V gene (reference sequence). Sequencing was done on a sample of PBMCs. The TCR was taken from a man aged 18 to 30 in good health and CMV-seronegative. The chain is built from TRBV19 and TRBJ2-2, with 11 bases aligning to TRBD1. The CDR3 bases are TGTGCCACCTGGACAGGGGGCGACGTCGGGGAGCTGTTTTTT. It encodes CATWTGGDVGELFF.